The T cell receptor beta chain described here comes from a study of T cell repertoires in cytomegalovirus infection. Study details: Indications came from public TCR beta signatures; they pointed to CMV infection and to a matching HLA type. Study outcomes and limitations: Accumulated public TCR beta family frequency recognized individuals carrying CMV together with the relevant HLA. The ex vivo response was dominated by HLA-C-restricted CMV-specific TCR beta clonotypes.

MiXCR, applied by TCRdb to the reads, yields one record per CDR3 protein. Altogether 750,000 to 950,000 distinct CDR3 sequences are present, about 29% being singletons, with the ten largest covering 10% to 15%. This clonotype has just a few counts. Its antigen is as yet unknown. The length of the CDR3 is 15 residues. Trimming removed 6 bases from V and 2 bases from J, with 15 bases in between. Looked up from germline, CDR1 is MNHNY and CDR2 is SVGAGI (reference sequence). This clonotype was obtained from a human donor in good health (CMV status not recorded). Some clones in this sample may be carry-over from other donors' samples. This chain uses TRBV6-6 with TRBJ2-3; D could derive from TRBD1 or TRBD2 (5 bases each). Sequenced material: cultured CD8+ T cells from PBMCs, taken from culture after CMV antigen stimulation. The CDR3 spells CASSEGWGPTDTQYF. CDR3 in DNA: TGTGCCAGCAGCGAGGGTTGGGGCCCCACAGATACGCAGTATTTT.